Listed here is a single TCR beta chain. To make TCR beta libraries, researchers used iRepertoire HTBI primers and Arm-PCR of CDR3 regions. TCRdb itself ran the multiplex PCR reads through MiXCR, one entry per CDR3 protein. The data hold approximately 360,000 distinct CDR3 sequences, with roughly 24% observed a single time. This sample is drawn from a study of regulatory T cells in long-lasting Graves disease. From germline, CDR1 is SNHLY and CDR2 FYNNEI. The CDR3 length is 15 residues. J lost 0 bases, V lost 6 bases, and 6 bases had no gene match. Time point in this sample: persistent/refractory GD, antithyroid drugs over 5 years with positive TRAb. The TCR library used RNA extracted from PBMCs.

The TCR originated in a woman aged 40 to 55 with Graves disease. V is TRBV2 and J is TRBJ2-7, with 9 bases fitting TRBD1. Sequences were derived from peripheral blood mononuclear cells (PBMCs), sampled when the disease was refractory, from a patient treated with antithyroid drugs. The CDR3 sequence is CASSQTGGNSYEQYF. In nucleotides, the CDR3 is TGTGCCAGCAGCCAAACAGGGGGCAACTCCTACGAGCAGTACTTC. Full variable domain (missing parts from reference TRBV2 and TRBJ2-7): EPEVTQTPSHQVTQMGQEVILRCVPISNHLYFYWYRQILGQKVEFLVSFYNNEISEKSEIFDDQFSVERPDGSNFTLKIRSTKLEDSAMYFCASSQTGGNSYEQYFGPGTRLTVT.